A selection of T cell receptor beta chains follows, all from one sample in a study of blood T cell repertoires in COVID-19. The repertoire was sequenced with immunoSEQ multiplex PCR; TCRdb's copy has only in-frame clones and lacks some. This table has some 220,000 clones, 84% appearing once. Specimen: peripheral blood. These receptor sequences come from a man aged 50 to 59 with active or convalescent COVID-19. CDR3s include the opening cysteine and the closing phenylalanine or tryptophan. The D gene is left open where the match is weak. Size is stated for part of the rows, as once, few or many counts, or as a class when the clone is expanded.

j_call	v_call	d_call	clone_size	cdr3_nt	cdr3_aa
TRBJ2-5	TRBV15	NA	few	TGTGCCACCAGGGGGGCAGCCCAAGAGACCCAGTACTTC	CATRGAAQETQYF
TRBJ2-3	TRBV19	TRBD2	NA	TGTGCCAGTAGTGCGCGGACTAGCCGTCGGGATACGCAGTATTTT	CASSARTSRRDTQYF
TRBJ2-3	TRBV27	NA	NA	TGTGCCAGCTCCCCCTGGGGCGACACAGATACGCAGTATTTT	CASSPWGDTDTQYF
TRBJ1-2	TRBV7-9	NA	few	TGTGCCAGCAGCTTAGCCGGGAATAACTATGGCTACACCTTC	CASSLAGNNYGYTF
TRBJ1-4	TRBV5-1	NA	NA	TGCGCCAGCAGCTTGGAAGTTGGGGGAGGGATACTGTTTTTT	CASSLEVGGGILFF
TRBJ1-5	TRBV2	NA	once	TGTGCCAGCAGTGACAACTATCAGCCCCAGCATTTT	CASSDNYQPQHF
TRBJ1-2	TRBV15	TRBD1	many	TGTGCCACCAGCCGGGACAGGGAGGCCTATGGCTACACCTTC	CATSRDREAYGYTF
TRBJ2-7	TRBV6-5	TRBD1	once	TGTGCCAGCAGTTACGGCGGGACAGGGCCCTACGAGCAGTACTTC	CASSYGGTGPYEQYF
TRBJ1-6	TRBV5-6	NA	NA	TGTGCCAGCAGCTTGCGGGGGGCCCCCCATTCACCCCTCCACTTT	CASSLRGAPHSPLHF
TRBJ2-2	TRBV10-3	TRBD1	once	TGTGCCATCAGTGTACAGGGGGCGATCGTCGGGGAGCTGTTTTTT	CAISVQGAIVGELFF
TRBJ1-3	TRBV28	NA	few	TGTGCCAGCTACGGACAGTTCTTCTCTGGAAACACCATATATTTT	CASYGQFFSGNTIYF
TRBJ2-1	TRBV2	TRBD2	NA	TGTGCCAGCAGTGACCCGGGGGGAGGTGTGAATGAGCAGTTCTTC	CASSDPGGGVNEQFF
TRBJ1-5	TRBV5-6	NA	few	TGTGCCAGCAGCCGCAGGGCTGGCAATCAGCCCCAGCATTTT	CASSRRAGNQPQHF
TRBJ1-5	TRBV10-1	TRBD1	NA	TGCGCCGGTATCGCGAGACAGGGGAAGAATCAGCCCCAGCATTTT	CAGIARQGKNQPQHF